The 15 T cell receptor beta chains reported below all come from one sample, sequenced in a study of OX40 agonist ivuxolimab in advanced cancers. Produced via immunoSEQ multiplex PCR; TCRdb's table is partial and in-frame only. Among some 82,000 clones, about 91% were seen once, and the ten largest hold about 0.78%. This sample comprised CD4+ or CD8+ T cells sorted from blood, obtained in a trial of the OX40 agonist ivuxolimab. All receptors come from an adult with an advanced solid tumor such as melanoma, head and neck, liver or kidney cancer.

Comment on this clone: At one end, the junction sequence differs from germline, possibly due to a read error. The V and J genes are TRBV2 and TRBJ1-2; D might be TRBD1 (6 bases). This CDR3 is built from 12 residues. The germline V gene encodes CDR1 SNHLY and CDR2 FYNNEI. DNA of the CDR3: TGTGCCAGCAGTGTCTTGGGCAGGGGTAGGGCCTTC. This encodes CASSVLGRGRAF.

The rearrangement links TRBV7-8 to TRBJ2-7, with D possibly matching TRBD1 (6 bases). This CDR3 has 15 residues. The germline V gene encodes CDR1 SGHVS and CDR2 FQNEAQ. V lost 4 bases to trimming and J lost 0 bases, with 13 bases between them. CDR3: CASSSRVGGSYEQYF. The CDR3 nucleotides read TGTGCCAGCAGCTCAAGGGTAGGGGGCTCCTACGAGCAGTACTTC.

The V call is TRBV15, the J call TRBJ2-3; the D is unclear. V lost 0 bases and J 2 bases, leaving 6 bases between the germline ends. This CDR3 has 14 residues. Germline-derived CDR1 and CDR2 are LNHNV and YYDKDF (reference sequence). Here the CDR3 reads CATSRDANTDTQYF. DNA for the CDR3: TGTGCCACCAGCAGAGATGCAAACACAGATACGCAGTATTTT.

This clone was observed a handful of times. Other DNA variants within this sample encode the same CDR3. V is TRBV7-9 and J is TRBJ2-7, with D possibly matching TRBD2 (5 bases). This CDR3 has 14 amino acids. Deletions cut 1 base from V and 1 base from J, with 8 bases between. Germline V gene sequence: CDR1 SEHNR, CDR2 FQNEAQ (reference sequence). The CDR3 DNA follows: TGTGCCAGCAGCTTAGGAGGCGGGTCCTACGAGCAGTACTTC. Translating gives CASSLGGGSYEQYF.

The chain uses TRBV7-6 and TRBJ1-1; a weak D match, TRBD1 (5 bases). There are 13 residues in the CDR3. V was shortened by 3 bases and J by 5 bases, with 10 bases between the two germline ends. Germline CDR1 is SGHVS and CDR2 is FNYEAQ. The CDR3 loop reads CASSFSRGTEAFF. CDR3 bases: TGTGCCAGCAGCTTTAGCCGGGGGACTGAAGCTTTCTTT.

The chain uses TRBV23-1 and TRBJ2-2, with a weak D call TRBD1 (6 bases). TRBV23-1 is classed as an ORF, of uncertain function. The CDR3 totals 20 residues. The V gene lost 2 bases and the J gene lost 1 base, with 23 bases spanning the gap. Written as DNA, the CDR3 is TGCGCCAGCAGTCAAGCCCCAGGGGTGATCGAAGTAGAGAACACCGGGGAGCTGTTTTTT. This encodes CASSQAPGVIEVENTGELFF.

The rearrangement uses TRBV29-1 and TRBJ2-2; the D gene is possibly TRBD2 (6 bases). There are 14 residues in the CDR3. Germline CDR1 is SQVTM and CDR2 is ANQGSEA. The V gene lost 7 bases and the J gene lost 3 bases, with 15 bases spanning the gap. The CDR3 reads CSAMGGTHTGELFF. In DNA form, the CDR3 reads TGCAGCGCCATGGGCGGGACCCACACCGGGGAGCTGTTTTTT.

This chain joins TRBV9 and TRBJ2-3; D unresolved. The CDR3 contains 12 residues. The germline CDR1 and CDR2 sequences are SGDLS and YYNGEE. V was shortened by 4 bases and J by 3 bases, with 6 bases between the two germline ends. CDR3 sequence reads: CASSYTTDTQYF. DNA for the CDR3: TGTGCCAGCAGCTATACGACAGATACGCAGTATTTT.

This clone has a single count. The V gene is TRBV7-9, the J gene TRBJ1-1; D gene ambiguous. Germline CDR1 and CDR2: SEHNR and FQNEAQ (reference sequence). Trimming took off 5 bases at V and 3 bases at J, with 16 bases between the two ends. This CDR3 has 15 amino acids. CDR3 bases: TGTGCCAGCAGCCCCCGACGGTCTCAGGACACTGAAGCTTTCTTT. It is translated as CASSPRRSQDTEAFF.

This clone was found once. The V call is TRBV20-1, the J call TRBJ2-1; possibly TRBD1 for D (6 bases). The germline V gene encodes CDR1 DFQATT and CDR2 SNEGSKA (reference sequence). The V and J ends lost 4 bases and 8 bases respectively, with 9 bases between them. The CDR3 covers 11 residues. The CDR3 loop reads CSATTGYEQFF. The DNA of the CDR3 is TGCAGTGCTACCACAGGGTATGAGCAGTTCTTC.

The CDR3 region has the DNA TGTGCCAGCAGCTTAGATCCTAGCGGGATCACTGAGCAGTTCTTC. Translated, it gives CASSLDPSGITEQFF. This chain joins TRBV7-3 and TRBJ2-1; 9 bases are shared with TRBD2. CDR1 is SGHTA and CDR2 is FQGTGA in the germline V gene. The CDR3 is 15 residues long. The V and J ends lost 2 bases and 9 bases, in that order; junction bases with no gene match: 8.

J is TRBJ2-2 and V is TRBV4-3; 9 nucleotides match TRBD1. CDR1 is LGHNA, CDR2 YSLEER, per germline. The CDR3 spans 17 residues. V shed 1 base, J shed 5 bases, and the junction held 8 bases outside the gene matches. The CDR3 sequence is CASSQAPQGARTGELFF. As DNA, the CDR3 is TGCGCCAGCAGCCAAGCCCCACAGGGGGCGCGGACCGGGGAGCTGTTTTTT.

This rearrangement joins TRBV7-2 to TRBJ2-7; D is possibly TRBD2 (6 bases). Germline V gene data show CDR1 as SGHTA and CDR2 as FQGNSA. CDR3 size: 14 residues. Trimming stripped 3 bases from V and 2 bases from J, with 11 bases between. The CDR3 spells CASSLVAETYEQYF. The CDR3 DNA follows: TGTGCCAGCAGCTTGGTAGCGGAGACCTACGAGCAGTACTTC. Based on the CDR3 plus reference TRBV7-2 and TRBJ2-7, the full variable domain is GAGVSQSPSNKVTEKGKDVELRCDPISGHTALYWYRQSLGQGLEFLIYFQGNSAPDKSGLPSDRFSAERTGGSVSTLTIQRTQQEDSAVYLCASSLVAETYEQYFGPGTRLTVT.

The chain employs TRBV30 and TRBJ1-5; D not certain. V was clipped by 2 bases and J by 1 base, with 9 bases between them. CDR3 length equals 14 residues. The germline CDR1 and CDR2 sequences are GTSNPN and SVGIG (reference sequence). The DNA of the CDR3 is TGTGCCTGGAGTCACCCGGGGAGCAATCAGCCCCAGCATTTT. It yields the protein CAWSHPGSNQPQHF.

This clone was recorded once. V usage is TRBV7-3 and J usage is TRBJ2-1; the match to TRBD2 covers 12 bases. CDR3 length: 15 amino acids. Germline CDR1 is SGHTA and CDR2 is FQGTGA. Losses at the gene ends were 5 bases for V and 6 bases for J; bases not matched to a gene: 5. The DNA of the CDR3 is TGTGCCAGCAGCGCCGGGACTAGCGGGCGCAATGAGCAGTTCTTC. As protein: CASSAGTSGRNEQFF.